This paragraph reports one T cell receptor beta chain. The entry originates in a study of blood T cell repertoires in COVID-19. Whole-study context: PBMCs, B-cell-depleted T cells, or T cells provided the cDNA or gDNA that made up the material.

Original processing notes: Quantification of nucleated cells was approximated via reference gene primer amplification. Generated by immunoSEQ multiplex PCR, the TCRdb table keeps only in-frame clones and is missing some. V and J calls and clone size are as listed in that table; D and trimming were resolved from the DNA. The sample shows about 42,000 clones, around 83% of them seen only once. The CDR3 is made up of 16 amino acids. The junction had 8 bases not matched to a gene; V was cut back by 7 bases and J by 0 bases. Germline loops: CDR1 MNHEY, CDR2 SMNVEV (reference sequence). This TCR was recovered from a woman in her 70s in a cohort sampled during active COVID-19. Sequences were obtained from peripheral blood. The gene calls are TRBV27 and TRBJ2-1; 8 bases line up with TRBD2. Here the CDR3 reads CASIPTSESSYNEQFF. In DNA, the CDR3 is TGTGCCAGCATCCCGACTAGCGAAAGCTCCTACAATGAGCAGTTCTTC.